This TCR beta chain emerged from a study of response to subunit inactivated influenza vaccine (dated by TCRdb to the late 2010s). Broadly, across the study: The study used deep quantitative T cell receptor repertoire profiling to track responses to a trivalent subunit inactivated influenza vaccine. Results the study describes overall, beyond this receptor: It was suggested by the authors that each seasonal influenza vaccination may recruit only a limited number of new T cells.

To note about this clonotype: No antigen is known for it. No much larger clonotype is one base removed from it; base qualities were not supplied.

The trim is 3 bases for V and 0 bases for J, with a gap of 11 bases between the germline ends. The CDR3 has 16 amino acids, counting the end cysteine and phenylalanine. This entry keeps only the CDR3 DNA: 48 bases, framed from base 1. From the germline V gene, CDR1 is SGHVS and CDR2 is FQNEAQ. The library relied on RT-PCR. Sequenced on an Illumina HiSeq 2500. TCRdb reran the public reads through fastp at Q25 and MiXCR, keeping productive beta chains. Each entry merges the rows of one CDR3 protein and shows their most common DNA and genes. For this sample the table gives under 550,000 distinct CDR3 sequences, of which about 8% were detected only once. 13% of the sample lies in the top ten.

This specimen was PBMCs from blood, taken about 24 months after vaccination. The receptor's source is a man between 50 and 69 years old who received an inactivated influenza vaccine. Donor details come from another sample of the same person, matched by shared clones. The chain uses TRBV7-8 and TRBJ2-2; the D call could be TRBD1 or TRBD2, with each sharing 5 bases. The CDR3 region reads CASSLTWGSNTGELFF. The sequenced DNA: TGTGCCAGCAGCTTGACGTGGGGGTCGAACACCGGGGAGCTGTTTTTT.